The rows below give T cell receptor beta chains drawn from one sample of a study of human T cells and chemical hapten exposure. TCRdb itself ran the RACE reads through MiXCR, one entry per CDR3 protein. Altogether some 380,000 distinct CDR3 sequences are present, 4% to 5.5% being singletons, with the ten largest covering 2% to 2.5%. Source: whole blood, taken in connection with sensitization to the hapten diphenylcyclopropenone (DPC). The receptors here all came from a woman aged 50 to 60 with alopecia areata. Some clones in this sample may be carry-over from other donors' samples. The CDR3 runs from the conserved cysteine through the conserved F or W. Fields, in order: CDR3 protein, CDR3 DNA, clone size, D gene, J gene, V gene. D genes are given only for firm matches. Clone size appears in some rows only: once, few, many, or a class for an expanded clone.

CDR3: CASSQGPGTDTQYF
DNA: TGCGCCAGCAGCCAAGGTCCTGGGACAGATACGCAGTATTTT
size: few
D: .
J: TRBJ2-3
V: TRBV4-3

CDR3: CASSSGQGRHHGYTF
DNA: TGTGCCAGCAGTTCCGGACAGGGACGACATCATGGCTACACCTTC
size: few
D: TRBD1
J: TRBJ1-2
V: TRBV27

CDR3: CASTEASSVHEQYF
DNA: TGTGCCAGCACCGAGGCTTCAAGCGTCCACGAGCAGTACTTC
size: few
D: .
J: TRBJ2-7
V: TRBV12-3/TRBV12-4

CDR3: CASSRDLDGYTF
DNA: TGTGCCAGCAGCCGGGATCTTGATGGCTACACCTTC
size: few
D: .
J: TRBJ1-2
V: TRBV3-1

CDR3: CASSSRGGNEKLFF
DNA: TGTGCCAGCAGTTCCCGGGGAGGGAATGAAAAACTGTTTTTT
size: .
D: .
J: TRBJ1-4
V: TRBV6-5

CDR3: CASCFWGDTQYF
DNA: TGTGCCAGCTGTTTTTGGGGAGATACGCAGTATTTT
size: many
D: .
J: TRBJ2-3
V: TRBV6-2/TRBV6-3

CDR3: CASSERRAGGADTQYF
DNA: TGTGCCAGCAGTGAACGCCGAGCGGGGGGAGCAGATACGCAGTATTTT
size: .
D: TRBD2
J: TRBJ2-3
V: TRBV6-1

CDR3: CASSPELSGEAFF
DNA: TGTGCCAGCTCACCGGAGCTATCGGGCGAAGCTTTCTTT
size: many
D: .
J: TRBJ1-1
V: TRBV18

CDR3: CATSRGTDTYEQYF
DNA: TGTGCCACCAGCAGAGGCACAGACACCTACGAGCAGTACTTC
size: many
D: .
J: TRBJ2-7
V: TRBV15

CDR3: CASSQAAGDSRSSPLHF
DNA: TGCGCCAGCAGCCAAGCCGCTGGGGACAGCAGGAGTTCACCCCTCCACTTT
size: many
D: TRBD1
J: TRBJ1-6
V: TRBV4-3

CDR3: CASSLRASPYNEQFF
DNA: TGTGCCAGCAGCTTACGCGCATCCCCATACAATGAGCAGTTCTTC
size: few
D: .
J: TRBJ2-1
V: TRBV11-2

CDR3: CASSLVPGLAGGPSTEQFF
DNA: TGTGCCAGCAGCTTAGTCCCGGGACTAGCGGGGGGCCCCTCGACTGAGCAGTTCTTC
size: .
D: TRBD2
J: TRBJ2-1
V: TRBV7-8

CDR3: CASSQGTGPRLSSEQYF
DNA: TGCGCCAGCAGCCAAGGGACAGGCCCCCGCTTGAGTAGTGAGCAGTACTTC
size: few
D: TRBD1
J: TRBJ2-7
V: TRBV4-1

CDR3: CASSLGQGHKYF
DNA: TGTGCCAGCAGTTTAGGACAGGGCCACAAGTACTTC
size: .
D: TRBD1
J: TRBJ2-7
V: TRBV12-3/TRBV12-4

CDR3: CSASARSGGPELFF
DNA: TGCAGTGCTTCAGCAAGAAGCGGGGGCCCTGAGCTGTTTTTT
size: few
D: TRBD2
J: TRBJ2-2
V: TRBV20-1

CDR3: CASRAAGGPSEQYF
DNA: TGTGCCAGCAGGGCAGCGGGAGGGCCTTCCGAGCAGTACTTC
size: .
D: TRBD2
J: TRBJ2-7
V: TRBV7-2

CDR3: CASSSLGDREQYF
DNA: TGTGCCAGCAGCTCCTTGGGGGATCGCGAGCAGTACTTC
size: few
D: .
J: TRBJ2-7
V: TRBV11-2

CDR3: CSARSDIGSGANVLTF
DNA: TGCAGTGCCCGTTCGGACATCGGCTCTGGGGCCAACGTCCTGACTTTC
size: few
D: .
J: TRBJ2-6
V: TRBV20-1

CDR3: CSASSTIGGSEQYF
DNA: TGCAGTGCTAGCTCAACCATCGGGGGAAGCGAGCAGTACTTC
size: many
D: .
J: TRBJ2-7
V: TRBV20-1

CDR3: CASSPSRGYNSPLHF
DNA: TGTGCCAGCAGCCCAAGCCGAGGGTACAATTCACCCCTCCACTTT
size: many
D: .
J: TRBJ1-6
V: TRBV7-6

CDR3: CASLPGGDYEQYF
DNA: TGTGCCAGCCTACCAGGGGGGGATTACGAGCAGTACTTC
size: few
D: .
J: TRBJ2-7
V: TRBV2

CDR3: CASSLVGGRADTQYF
DNA: TGTGCCAGCAGCTTAGTGGGGGGCCGGGCAGATACGCAGTATTTT
size: many
D: .
J: TRBJ2-3
V: TRBV7-3

CDR3: CAWADGSLYNQPQHF
DNA: TGTGCCTGGGCAGACGGAAGCCTGTACAATCAGCCCCAGCATTTT
size: .
D: .
J: TRBJ1-5
V: TRBV30

CDR3: CSARDLQGYEQYF
DNA: TGCAGTGCTAGAGACCTTCAGGGCTACGAGCAGTACTTC
size: few
D: .
J: TRBJ2-7
V: TRBV20-1

CDR3: CASSAGYDTEAFF
DNA: TGTGCCAGCAGTGCAGGGTACGACACTGAAGCTTTCTTT
size: few
D: .
J: TRBJ1-1
V: TRBV6-1

CDR3: CASGGLKSGANVLTF
DNA: TGTGCCAGCGGGGGGTTGAAATCCGGGGCCAACGTCCTGACTTTC
size: many
D: .
J: TRBJ2-6
V: TRBV9

CDR3: CALFSSGNTIYF
DNA: TGTGCCCTCTTCTCCTCTGGAAACACCATATATTTT
size: few
D: .
J: TRBJ1-3
V: TRBV6-6

CDR3: CASSLYRIPQETQYF
DNA: TGTGCCAGCAGTTTATACAGGATCCCCCAAGAGACCCAGTACTTC
size: few
D: .
J: TRBJ2-5
V: TRBV28

CDR3: CASSATGESNQPQHF
DNA: TGTGCCAGCAGCGCGACAGGGGAGAGCAATCAGCCCCAGCATTTT
size: many
D: TRBD1
J: TRBJ1-5
V: TRBV7-2

CDR3: CASSLTGLNYGYTF
DNA: TGTGCCAGCAGCTTGACGGGACTAAACTATGGCTACACCTTC
size: .
D: .
J: TRBJ1-2
V: TRBV7-2

CDR3: CSASRGTGINQPQHF
DNA: TGCAGTGCTAGCCGCGGGACAGGGATAAATCAGCCCCAGCATTTT
size: .
D: TRBD1
J: TRBJ1-5
V: TRBV20-1

CDR3: CASSPPSLANTEAFF
DNA: TGTGCCAGCTCACCACCAAGCCTTGCGAACACTGAAGCTTTCTTT
size: many
D: .
J: TRBJ1-1
V: TRBV18

CDR3: CASTPAGASTDTQYF
DNA: TGTGCCAGCACCCCCGCGGGGGCGAGCACAGATACGCAGTATTTT
size: few
D: .
J: TRBJ2-3
V: TRBV7-9

CDR3: CSVAGGPRSVDTQYF
DNA: TGCAGTGTAGCGGGGGGGCCCCGGTCTGTAGATACGCAGTATTTT
size: many
D: TRBD2
J: TRBJ2-3
V: TRBV20-1

CDR3: CAWSVPPDWGQETQYF
DNA: TGTGCCTGGAGTGTGCCCCCGGACTGGGGACAAGAGACCCAGTACTTC
size: few
D: .
J: TRBJ2-5
V: TRBV30

CDR3: CASSASGSLGEQYF
DNA: TGTGCCAGCAGCGCTAGCGGGAGTTTGGGCGAGCAGTACTTC
size: many
D: TRBD2
J: TRBJ2-7
V: TRBV9

CDR3: CSVVSGQSYEQYF
DNA: TGCAGCGTCGTAAGCGGCCAGTCCTACGAGCAGTACTTC
size: .
D: .
J: TRBJ2-7
V: TRBV29-1

CDR3: CASIGGGYGYTF
DNA: TGTGCCAGTATAGGAGGGGGCTATGGCTACACCTTC
size: many
D: .
J: TRBJ1-2
V: TRBV19

CDR3: CASSSGRDQYNEQFF
DNA: TGTGCCAGCAGCTCCGGCCGGGACCAATACAATGAGCAGTTCTTC
size: many
D: .
J: TRBJ2-1
V: TRBV11-2

CDR3: CASRLGEGTYEQYF
DNA: TGTGCCAGCCGCCTCGGGGAAGGGACCTACGAGCAGTACTTC
size: few
D: .
J: TRBJ2-7
V: TRBV7-2

CDR3: CASSELPGRGANTGELFF
DNA: TGTGCCAGCAGCGAACTCCCAGGGAGAGGGGCGAACACCGGGGAGCTGTTTTTT
size: many
D: .
J: TRBJ2-2
V: TRBV7-8

CDR3: CASSNQDYGYTF
DNA: TGTGCCAGCAGTAATCAGGACTATGGCTACACCTTC
size: few
D: .
J: TRBJ1-2
V: TRBV12-3/TRBV12-4

CDR3: CASRHRDYSYNEQFF
DNA: TGTGCCAGCCGCCACCGGGATTACTCCTACAATGAGCAGTTCTTC
size: many
D: .
J: TRBJ2-1
V: TRBV5-4

CDR3: CASSYVGIEQFF
DNA: TGTGCCAGCAGTTACGTCGGCATTGAGCAGTTCTTC
size: once
D: .
J: TRBJ2-1
V: TRBV6-2/TRBV6-3

CDR3: CASSSIGTTAETQYF
DNA: TGTGCCAGCAGCTCGATTGGGACCACTGCAGAGACCCAGTACTTC
size: .
D: .
J: TRBJ2-5
V: TRBV5-6

CDR3: CASSRWSNTGELFF
DNA: TGTGCCAGCAGCCGCTGGTCGAACACCGGGGAGCTGTTTTTT
size: .
D: .
J: TRBJ2-2
V: TRBV14

CDR3: CASSFKDRPTGELFF
DNA: TGTGCCAGCAGTTTCAAGGACCGGCCAACCGGGGAGCTGTTTTTT
size: few
D: .
J: TRBJ2-2
V: TRBV12-3/TRBV12-4

CDR3: CASSREWGTDTQYF
DNA: TGTGCCAGCAGCAGGGAGTGGGGCACAGATACGCAGTATTTT
size: many
D: .
J: TRBJ2-3
V: TRBV6-5

CDR3: CASSPRGGRVMNEQFF
DNA: TGTGCCAGCAGCCCTAGAGGCGGGAGGGTTATGAATGAGCAGTTCTTC
size: many
D: TRBD2
J: TRBJ2-1
V: TRBV28

CDR3: CASSLSGVGETQYF
DNA: TGCGCCAGCAGCTTGTCTGGAGTCGGGGAGACCCAGTACTTC
size: many
D: .
J: TRBJ2-5
V: TRBV5-1

CDR3: CSVVRDTPNTEAFF
DNA: TGCAGCGTCGTCCGGGACACTCCGAACACTGAAGCTTTCTTT
size: many
D: .
J: TRBJ1-1
V: TRBV29-1

CDR3: CASSLLGLAGEGEQFF
DNA: TGTGCCAGCAGTTTACTCGGACTAGCGGGAGAGGGGGAGCAGTTCTTC
size: many
D: TRBD2
J: TRBJ2-1
V: TRBV28

CDR3: CSARDLTRGPPREQYF
DNA: TGCAGTGCTAGAGATTTGACCAGGGGGCCCCCTAGGGAGCAGTACTTC
size: few
D: TRBD1
J: TRBJ2-7
V: TRBV20-1

CDR3: CSASPGLASYEQYF
DNA: TGCAGCGCTTCCCCGGGACTAGCATCCTACGAGCAGTACTTC
size: many
D: TRBD2
J: TRBJ2-7
V: TRBV29-1

CDR3: CASSLGPDPNNEQFF
DNA: TGTGCCAGCAGTTTGGGACCGGACCCCAACAATGAGCAGTTCTTC
size: many
D: .
J: TRBJ2-1
V: TRBV12-3/TRBV12-4

CDR3: CASSLGTEEKLFF
DNA: TGTGCCAGCAGCTTGGGGACAGAGGAAAAACTGTTTTTT
size: .
D: .
J: TRBJ1-4
V: TRBV5-6